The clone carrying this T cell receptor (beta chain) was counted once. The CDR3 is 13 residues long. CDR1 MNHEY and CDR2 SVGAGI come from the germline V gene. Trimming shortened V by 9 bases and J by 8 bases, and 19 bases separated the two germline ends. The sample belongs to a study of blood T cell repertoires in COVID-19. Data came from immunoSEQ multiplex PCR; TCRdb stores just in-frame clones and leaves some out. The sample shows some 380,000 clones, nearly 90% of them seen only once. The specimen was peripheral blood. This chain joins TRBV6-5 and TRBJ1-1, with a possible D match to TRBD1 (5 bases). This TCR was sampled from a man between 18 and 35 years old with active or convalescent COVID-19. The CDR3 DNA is TGTGCCAGTTTCAGGGTCCGGGTCGAGGAAGCTTTCTTT. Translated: CASFRVRVEEAFF.